This T cell receptor beta chain appears in the sequencing data of a study of blood T cell repertoires in COVID-19. Data came from immunoSEQ multiplex PCR; TCRdb stores just in-frame clones and leaves some out. The sample contains some 250,000 clones, approximately 91% of which appear only once. This clone occurred once. Germline lookup yields CDR1 ENHRY and CDR2 SYGVKD. V shed 6 bases, J shed 10 bases, and the junction held 7 bases outside the gene matches. The CDR3 sequence is 15 residues long. The specimen sequenced was PBMCs or T cells enriched from blood (not recorded which). The chain recombines TRBV10-3 with TRBJ2-1; 15 nucleotides match TRBD2. This clonotype was sampled from a human donor in a cohort exposed to, infected with or recovered from COVID-19 (not recorded which). The donor label of this sample is uncertain. The CDR3 sequence: CAIRGLAGGPGEQFF. CDR3 nucleotide sequence: TGTGCCATCAGGGGACTAGCGGGGGGCCCGGGGGAGCAGTTCTTC.